Described below is a single T cell receptor beta chain sequence and its context. The treatment is: around 19 received Ad26.COV2.S at low or high dose, single or two shots; 5 received placebo; per-sample allocation not given. All samples were drawn on day 63, counting from the first vaccine or placebo injection. The V gene's germline CDR1 is SGHVS and CDR2 FQNEAQ. The CDR3 consists of 12 residues. V trimming: 5 bases; J trimming: 12 bases; junction bases outside the gene matches: 5. The data derive from a study of Ad26.COV2.S vaccination and SARS-CoV-2 variants. This table comes from immunoSEQ multiplex PCR, and its TCRdb copy is limited to in-frame clones, with some not included. Seen here are roughly 700,000 clones, roughly 90% observed once, and the top ten hold approximately 1.5%.

The clonotype originates from a person between 18 and 65 years old who received the Ad26.COV2.S COVID-19 vaccine or a placebo. This sequence joins TRBV7-8 and TRBJ2-3; TRBD2 aligns across 10 bases. Material: peripheral blood, obtained in a trial of Ad26.COV2.S vaccine versus placebo. Here the CDR3 DNA reads TGTGCCAGCAGCCTCAGCGGGAGGGACCAGTATTTT. It codes for CASSLSGRDQYF.